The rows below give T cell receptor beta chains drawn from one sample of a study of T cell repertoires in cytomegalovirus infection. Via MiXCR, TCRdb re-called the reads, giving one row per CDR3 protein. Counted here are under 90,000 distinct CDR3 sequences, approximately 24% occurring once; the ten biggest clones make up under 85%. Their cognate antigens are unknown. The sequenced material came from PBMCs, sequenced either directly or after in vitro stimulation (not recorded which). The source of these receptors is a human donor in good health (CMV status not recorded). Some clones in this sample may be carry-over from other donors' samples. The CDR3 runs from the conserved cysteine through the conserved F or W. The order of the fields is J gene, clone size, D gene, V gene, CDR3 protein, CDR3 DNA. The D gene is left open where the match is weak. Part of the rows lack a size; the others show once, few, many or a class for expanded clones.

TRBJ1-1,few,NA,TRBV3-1,CASSQAATGTEAFF,TGTGCCAGCAGCCAAGCCGCGACGGGGACCGAAGCTTTCTTT
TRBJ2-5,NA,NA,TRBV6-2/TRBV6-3,CASSYRRAAIQETQYF,TGTGCCAGCAGTTACCGCCGGGCGGCCATACAAGAGACCCAGTACTTC
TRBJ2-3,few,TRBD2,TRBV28,CASSFQVAGVGDTQYF,TGTGCCAGCAGTTTTCAGGTAGCGGGAGTCGGGGATACGCAGTATTTT
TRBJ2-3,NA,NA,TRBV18,CASSPPGELTDTQYF,TGTGCCAGCTCACCCCCCGGGGAACTCACAGATACGCAGTATTTT
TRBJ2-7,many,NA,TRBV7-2,CASSRLAGSYEQYF,TGTGCCAGCAGCCGGCTGGCTGGCTCCTACGAGCAGTACTTC
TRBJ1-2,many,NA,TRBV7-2,CASSLAEVAVFNYGYTF,TGTGCCAGCAGCTTAGCGGAGGTGGCAGTCTTTAACTATGGCTACACCTTC
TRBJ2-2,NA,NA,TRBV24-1,CATSDLVPGELFF,TGTGCCACCAGTGACCTCGTGCCCGGGGAGCTGTTTTTT
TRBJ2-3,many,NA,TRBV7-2,CASGTDSLSTDTQYF,TGTGCCAGCGGAACGGACTCGCTCAGCACAGATACGCAGTATTTT
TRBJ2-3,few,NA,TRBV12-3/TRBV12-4,CASSFFRLASADTQYF,TGTGCCAGCAGTTTCTTCAGGCTAGCGTCGGCAGATACGCAGTATTTT
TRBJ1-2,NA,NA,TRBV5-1,CASSLASRASFYGYTF,TGCGCCAGCAGCTTGGCGAGCCGGGCCAGCTTCTATGGCTACACCTTC
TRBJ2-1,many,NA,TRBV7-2,CASSLAGPYNEQFF,TGTGCCAGCAGCTTGGCGGGGCCCTACAATGAGCAGTTCTTC
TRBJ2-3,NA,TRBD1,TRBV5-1,CASSRGQAVTDTQYF,TGCGCCAGCAGCCGCGGACAGGCGGTGACAGATACGCAGTATTTT
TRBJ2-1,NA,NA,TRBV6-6,CASSYSVGSYNEQFF,TGTGCCAGCAGTTACTCCGTGGGGTCCTACAATGAGCAGTTCTTC
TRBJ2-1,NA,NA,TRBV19,CASRAAGRTYNEQFF,TGTGCCAGTAGGGCGGCAGGGCGAACCTACAATGAGCAGTTCTTC
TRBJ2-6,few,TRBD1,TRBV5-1,CASSVGGTGGSGANVLTF,TGCGCCAGCAGCGTGGGGGGGACAGGGGGCTCTGGGGCCAACGTCCTGACTTTC
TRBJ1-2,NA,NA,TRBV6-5,CASSYSPGSGYTF,TGTGCCAGCAGTTACTCACCTGGGAGTGGCTACACCTTC
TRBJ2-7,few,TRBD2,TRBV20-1,CSARASGYEQYF,TGCAGTGCCAGAGCTAGCGGCTACGAGCAGTACTTC
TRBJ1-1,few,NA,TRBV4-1,CASSQGGGRWAFF,TGCGCCAGCAGCCAAGGGGGGGGAAGGTGGGCTTTCTTT
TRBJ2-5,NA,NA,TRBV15,CATSRQYQETQYF,TGTGCCACCAGCAGGCAGTACCAAGAGACCCAGTACTTC
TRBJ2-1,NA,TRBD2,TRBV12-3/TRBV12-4,CASSWAGAPNEQFF,TGTGCCAGCAGTTGGGCGGGAGCCCCCAATGAGCAGTTCTTC
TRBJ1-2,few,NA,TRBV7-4,CASSPGPRGYTF,TGTGCCAGCAGCCCCGGGCCCAGAGGCTACACCTTC
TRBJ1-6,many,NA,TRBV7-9,CASSLSVDNSPLHF,TGTGCCAGCAGCTTATCGGTCGATAATTCACCCCTCCACTTT
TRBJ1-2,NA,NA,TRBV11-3,CASSLHSNYGYTF,TGTGCCAGCAGCTTGCACAGCAACTATGGCTACACCTTC
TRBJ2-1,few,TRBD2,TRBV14,CASSPLTSGEDNEQFF,TGTGCCAGCAGCCCTTTGACTAGCGGGGAAGACAATGAGCAGTTCTTC
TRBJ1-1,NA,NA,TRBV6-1,CASSPITGPTEAFF,TGTGCCAGCAGCCCGATAACAGGGCCCACTGAAGCTTTCTTT
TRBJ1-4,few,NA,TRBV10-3,CAIGGNEKLFF,TGTGCCATCGGGGGGAACGAAAAACTGTTTTTT
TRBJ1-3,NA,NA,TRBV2,CASSERDTIYF,TGTGCCAGCAGTGAACGTGACACCATATATTTT
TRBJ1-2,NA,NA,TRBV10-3,CAISESVLASNYGYTF,TGTGCCATCAGTGAGTCCGTATTGGCGTCGAACTATGGCTACACCTTC
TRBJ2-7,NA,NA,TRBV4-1,CASSQQVTYEQYF,TGCGCCAGCAGCCAACAAGTTACCTACGAGCAGTACTTC
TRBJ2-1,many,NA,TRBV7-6,CASSSTGVGMDNEQFF,TGTGCCAGCAGCTCCACCGGCGTCGGGATGGACAATGAGCAGTTCTTC
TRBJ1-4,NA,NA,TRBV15,CATSGTRNEKLFF,TGTGCCACCAGCGGGACACGGAATGAAAAACTGTTTTTT
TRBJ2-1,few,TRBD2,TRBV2,CASSEVASGRNEQFF,TGTGCCAGCAGTGAAGTGGCTAGCGGGAGAAATGAGCAGTTCTTC
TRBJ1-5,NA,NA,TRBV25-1,CASSVTVSNQPQHF,TGTGCCAGCAGTGTTACAGTTAGCAATCAGCCCCAGCATTTT
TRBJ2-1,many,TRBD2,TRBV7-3,CASSPVGLAGSYNEQFF,TGTGCCAGCAGCCCGGTTGGACTAGCGGGATCATACAATGAGCAGTTCTTC
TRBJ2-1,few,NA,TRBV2,CASSEWGDSNNEQFF,TGTGCCAGCAGTGAATGGGGGGACTCGAACAATGAGCAGTTCTTC
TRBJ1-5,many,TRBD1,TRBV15,CATSNGQENSNQPQHF,TGTGCCACCAGCAACGGACAGGAAAATAGCAATCAGCCCCAGCATTTT
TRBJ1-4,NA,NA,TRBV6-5,CASSFAENEKLFF,TGTGCCAGCAGTTTCGCCGAGAATGAAAAACTGTTTTTT